The text below deals with one T cell receptor (beta chain). Its antigen is still unknown. A much larger clone differs from this one at a single base, so this may be a read error. Roughly 9.1 ml of fresh peripheral blood supplied the PBMCs. These data come from a study of T cells in Graves' hyperthyroidism and ophthalmopathy. V was clipped by 10 bases and J by 5 bases; unmatched bases: 12. Germline lookup yields CDR1 ENHRY and CDR2 SYGVKD. The CDR3 has 15 residues. Findings and limits, study-wide: With a median lead of approximately 6 months before onset, the model predicted ophthalmopathy. Among thyroid clonotypes expanded above 0.001, most also appeared in blood.

TCR beta CDR3 regions were amplified from RNA transcripts. First-round RT-PCR with HTBI primers amplified the TCR CDR3 region. Using its own MiXCR run on the multiplex PCR reads, TCRdb lists one record per CDR3 protein. The sample records a few hundred thousand distinct CDR3 sequences, about 14% being singletons. The J gene is TRBJ2-7, the V gene TRBV10-3, with TRBD2 identical over 12 bases. Material for sequencing was blood. The sequence derives from a woman in her 30s with Graves' ophthalmopathy. DNA for the CDR3: TGTGCCACCAGGACCCTAGCGGGGGGGCCGCACGAGCAGTACTTC. The encoded protein is CATRTLAGGPHEQYF.